This section outlines one TCR beta chain sequence together with its context. Its antigen is not identified. This specimen comes from a study of cytomegalovirus exposure and HLA in healthy donors. Study results and limitations: Later analysis identified several of the most significant clusters that appeared linked to common viral pathogens.

The PCR made use of 60 Vbeta and 13 Jbeta primers. The protocol was immunoSEQ multiplex PCR, while the TCRdb copy is restricted to in-frame clones and leaves out a portion. The sample lists under 150,000 clones, about three quarters seen once, with approximately 6.3% in the top ten. Germline CDR1 SQVTM, CDR2 ANQGSEA. The CDR3 has 14 residues. Losses at the gene ends were 7 bases for V and 2 bases for J; bases not matched to a gene: 11. While unrecorded immune exposures were likely, the donors were nominally healthy when sampled. Sequences were obtained from PBMCs. The source of this sequence is a man aged 35-49 years in good health and CMV-seropositive. This chain connects TRBV29-1 to TRBJ2-7; 7 bases fit TRBD2. The chain's CDR3 is CSGGGAGAPYEQYF. The CDR3 coding sequence is TGCAGCGGGGGGGGAGCGGGTGCGCCCTACGAGCAGTACTTC.